Reported below is one T cell receptor (beta chain). Its antigen is unknown. This sample is part of a study of shared clonotypes between healthy human individuals. CDR3 size: 13 residues. V lost 5 bases, J lost 8 bases, and 5 bases stayed unmatched. Per germline, CDR1 SEHNR and CDR2 FQNEAQ (reference sequence). Points from the study as a whole: What limited the represented genetic and exposure-history diversity was the small number of donors. Only blood was sampled, and tissue TCR repertoires likely differ from blood ones.

Assay runs were performed at deep level. Produced via immunoSEQ multiplex PCR; TCRdb's table is partial and in-frame only. The sample includes hundreds of thousands of clones, around 74% of them seen just once. The TCR comes from a woman aged 25 to 45 in good health. Sequenced material: memory CD4+ T cells sorted from blood. Described subset: CD45RA-negative fraction. The J gene is TRBJ1-2, the V gene TRBV7-9, with 10 bases identical to TRBD1. The CDR3 protein is CASSRGQGNGYTF. CDR3 coding DNA: TGTGCCAGCAGCCGGGGACAGGGGAACGGCTACACCTTC.